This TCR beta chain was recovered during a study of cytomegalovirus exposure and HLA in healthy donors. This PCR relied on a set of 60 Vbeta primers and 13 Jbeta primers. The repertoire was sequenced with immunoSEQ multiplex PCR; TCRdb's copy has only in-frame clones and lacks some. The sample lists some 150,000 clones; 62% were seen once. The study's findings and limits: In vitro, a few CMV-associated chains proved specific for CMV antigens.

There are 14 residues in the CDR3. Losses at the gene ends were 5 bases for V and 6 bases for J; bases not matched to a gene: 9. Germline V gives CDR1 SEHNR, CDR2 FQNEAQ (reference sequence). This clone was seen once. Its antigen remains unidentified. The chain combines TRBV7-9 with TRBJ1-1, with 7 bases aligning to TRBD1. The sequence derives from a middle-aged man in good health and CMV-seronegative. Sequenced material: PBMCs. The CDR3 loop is CASSETGTGAEAFF. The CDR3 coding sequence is TGTGCCAGCAGCGAGACAGGGACGGGGGCTGAAGCTTTCTTT.